The rows below give T cell receptor beta chains drawn from one sample of a study of beta chain features in type 1 diabetes. Sequenced by immunoSEQ multiplex PCR; TCRdb stores in-frame clones only, minus some. The sample comprises 900,000 or so clones, under 20% of which are singletons, and 0.023% rests with the top ten. The material sequenced was naive CD4+ T cells from blood. The receptors shown here come from a woman aged 18-29 years in good health. The CDR3 runs from the conserved cysteine through the conserved F or W. D genes are given only for firm matches. Clone size, where shown, is once, few, many, or a class for clones that have expanded.

few,TRBV28,.,TRBJ2-4,CASSLDEPKNIQYF,TGTGCCAGCAGTTTAGACGAGCCCAAAAACATTCAGTACTTC
few,TRBV19,TRBD1,TRBJ1-5,CASKSGTGVYQPQHF,TGTGCCAGTAAATCCGGGACAGGGGTGTATCAGCCCCAGCATTTT
.,TRBV14,.,TRBJ1-2,CASSHEGNYYGYTF,TGTGCCAGCAGCCACGAGGGGAATTACTATGGCTACACCTTC
.,TRBV2,TRBD2,TRBJ2-2,CASSAGLAGTGELFF,TGTGCCAGCAGTGCAGGACTAGCGGGTACCGGGGAGCTGTTTTTT
few,TRBV5-1,.,TRBJ2-5,CASSLAVVETQYF,TGCGCCAGCAGCTTGGCCGTAGTAGAGACCCAGTACTTC
.,TRBV25-1,.,TRBJ2-7,CASSDGGTNEQYF,TGTGCCAGCAGTGATGGAGGCACCAACGAGCAGTACTTC
.,TRBV5-8,TRBD1,TRBJ2-7,CASTGGTGHEQYF,TGTGCCAGCACCGGTGGGACAGGGCACGAGCAGTACTTC
few,TRBV10-3,.,TRBJ2-3,CAIRSEQGGYRDTQYF,TGTGCCATCCGTAGCGAACAGGGAGGGTACCGGGATACGCAGTATTTT
.,TRBV4-2,.,TRBJ1-5,CASSQAPGEGAQHF,TGTGCCAGCAGCCAAGCCCCCGGAGAAGGGGCCCAGCATTTT
.,TRBV5-1,TRBD2,TRBJ2-1,CASSLSSGRAGEQFF,TGCGCCAGCAGCTTGTCTAGCGGGAGGGCCGGTGAGCAGTTCTTC
few,TRBV18,.,TRBJ2-1,CASSVDRDPSDEQFF,TGTGCCAGCTCGGTTGACCGGGACCCCTCGGATGAGCAGTTCTTC
.,TRBV7-9,TRBD2,TRBJ2-1,CASSYPLLASGINEQFF,TGTGCCAGCAGCTACCCCCTTCTCGCTAGCGGGATCAATGAGCAGTTCTTC
.,TRBV7-6,.,TRBJ2-3,CASSLELTDTQYF,TGTGCCAGCAGCTTAGAGTTGACAGATACGCAGTATTTT
few,TRBV4-3,.,TRBJ2-4,CASSQDRLKNIQYF,TGCGCCAGCAGCCAAGATAGACTCAAAAACATTCAGTACTTC
.,TRBV11-2,TRBD1,TRBJ2-4,CASTGTGKAKNIQYF,TGTGCCAGCACCGGGACAGGGAAAGCCAAAAACATTCAGTACTTC
.,TRBV7-3,.,TRBJ2-7,CASSCWDRRDWNTLRSYEQYF,TGTGCCAGCAGCTGCTGGGACAGAAGGGACTGGAACACCTTGAGATCCTACGAGCAGTACTTC
.,TRBV7-9,.,TRBJ2-5,CASSLRGSRSQAGETQYF,TGTGCCAGCAGCTTGAGGGGTTCCCGGAGCCAGGCGGGGGAGACCCAGTACTTC
.,TRBV2,TRBD2,TRBJ2-7,CASRERERAYEQYF,TGTGCCAGCAGGGAGCGGGAGAGGGCCTACGAGCAGTACTTC
.,TRBV28,TRBD1,TRBJ2-6,CASSQDRAGANVLTF,TGTGCCAGCAGTCAAGACAGGGCTGGGGCCAACGTCCTGACTTTC
.,TRBV28,.,TRBJ2-1,CASSKRRISQGAEEQFF,TGTGCCAGCAGTAAACGACGTATTTCCCAGGGCGCGGAGGAGCAGTTCTTC
once,TRBV2,TRBD2,TRBJ2-3,CASTLSGRISTDTQYF,TGTGCCAGCACGCTCAGCGGGAGGATTAGCACAGATACGCAGTATTTT